This TCR beta chain was sequenced during a study of control samples from healthy donors and cancer patients. Germline CDR1 SGDLS, CDR2 YYNGEE. V lost 0 bases and J 0 bases, leaving 11 bases between the germline ends. CDR3 length: 16 amino acids. TCRdb's copy holds only in-frame clones and misses some; the assay was immunoSEQ multiplex PCR. The table includes roughly 190,000 clones, 90% to 95% detected once. The chain uses TRBV9 and TRBJ2-3; D is uncertain. Sequencing input: blood. The sequence came from a young woman in good health. In nucleotides, the CDR3 is TGTGCCAGCAGCGTAGTTCGTACGTCTAGCACAGATACGCAGTATTTT. Protein: CASSVVRTSSTDTQYF.